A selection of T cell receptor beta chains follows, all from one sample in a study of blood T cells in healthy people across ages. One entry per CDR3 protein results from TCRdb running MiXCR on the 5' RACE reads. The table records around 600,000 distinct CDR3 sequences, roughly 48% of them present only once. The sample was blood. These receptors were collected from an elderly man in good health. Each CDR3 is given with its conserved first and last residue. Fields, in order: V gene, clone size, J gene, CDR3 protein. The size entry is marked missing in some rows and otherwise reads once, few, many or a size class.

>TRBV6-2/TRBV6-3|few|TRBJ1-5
CASSYLHTAIQPQHF
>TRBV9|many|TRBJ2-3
CASSPGLTDTQYF
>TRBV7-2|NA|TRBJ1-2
CASSSGVDYGYTF
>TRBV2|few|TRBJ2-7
CASTGTGGFRDEQYF
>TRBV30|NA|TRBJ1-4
CAWSVGRGLGEKLFF
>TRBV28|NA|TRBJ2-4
CASSLGAVKNIQYF
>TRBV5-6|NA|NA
CASSYTGTGAYEQYF
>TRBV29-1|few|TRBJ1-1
CSVDRGAEAFF
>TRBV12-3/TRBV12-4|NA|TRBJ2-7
CASSTRSGTYEQYF
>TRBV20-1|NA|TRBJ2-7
CSARDPDVRQGISGEQYF